This TCR beta chain was observed in a study of T cells in Graves' hyperthyroidism and ophthalmopathy (dated by TCRdb to the late 2010s). For the study in its entirety: Peripheral blood samples were taken at initial diagnosis, before any treatment was given. A discovery cohort of roughly 96 patients, 43 with Graves' ophthalmopathy and more than 55 with stable Graves' hyperthyroidism, was used to find distinguishing TCR V-J signatures. Once sampling was done, hyperthyroidism patients were given methimazole at a starting dose of 30 mg daily, whereas ophthalmopathy patients were given high-dose intravenous methylprednisolone. In about six Graves' hyperthyroidism patients, the study also compared T-cell repertoires from thyroid tissue with T-cell repertoires from blood. Prospective prediction of ophthalmopathy was tested in an independent validation cohort consisting of 18 hyperthyroidism patients and around 16 patients who later progressed to ophthalmopathy. The paper describes TCR Vbeta CDR3 sequencing of 140 or so peripheral blood samples, made up of 43 ophthalmopathy patients, more than 70 hyperthyroidism patients and roughly 17 progressor patients. The 100 discovery patients were randomly divided into training and test sets at a 7:3 ratio.

TCR beta CDR3 regions were amplified from RNA transcripts. For the first round of RT-PCR on the TCR CDR3, the HTBI primer set was used together with the Qiagen OneStep RT-PCR kit. A second multiplex PCR round built the libraries, followed by size selection and purification. Paired-end sequencing of the libraries was performed with 100 bp reads on an Illumina HiSeq2000. The paper's data handling went like this. SOAPnuke was used to process the raw data, throwing out any read that contained adapters or uncalled bases, had a mean Phred below 15, or lacked an exact constant-primer or identifier match. COPE v1.2.5 was used to merge the high-quality paired reads, and each unique nucleotide sequence was defined as a clonotype. MiTCR v1.1 was used to align the clonotypes against IMGT TRBV, TRBD and TRBJ reference segments. The analysis included only V-J combinations with a frequency above 0.0001, which together covered around 99% of the repertoires. A TCS score was defined as the ratio of F50 (clonal expansion) to E x V (chaos), with BLOSUM62-based TCRdist applied between CDR3 peptides within each V-J. Welch's t-statistics and random forest reduced fewer than 550 V-J features to 13, which were used in a naive Bayes classifier (R e1071). The public reads were reprocessed in TCRdb via fastp at Q25 and MiXCR, keeping in-frame beta chains. Each CDR3 protein appears once, grouped with its most common genes and DNA. The V and J calls and clone size are TCRdb's, not the authors'. Within this sample are roughly 420,000 distinct CDR3 sequences, with around a sixth of them counted one time only. Roughly 14% of the sample rests with the top ten.

The germline V gene sets CDR1 to ENHRY and CDR2 to SYGVKD. Its CDR3 holds 14 amino acids, cysteine through phenylalanine. The kept DNA is CDR3 alone, 42 bases in frame from the first base. V and J are truncated by 7 bases and 3 bases respectively, leaving an intervening sequence of 12 bases. Stable Graves' hyperthyroidism was defined as no progression to ophthalmopathy during 18 months of follow-up. Hyperthyroidism patients were newly diagnosed, with disease duration under 2 months, and aged 18 to 65 years. Any patient with an uncontrolled infection, another autoimmune disease, pregnancy or lactation was excluded. Diagnoses were established on the basis of clinical symptoms, serum thyroxine and TRAb, thyroid ultrasound, and orbital computed tomography. Ficoll-Paque density gradient centrifugation was used to isolate PBMCs from about 10 ml of fresh peripheral blood. Trizol reagent was used to extract total RNA, and RNA quality was then checked on an Agilent 2100 Bioanalyzer.

Broader findings and caveats from the paper: No statistical method was used to fix the sample size in advance, and group allocation was not hidden from the investigators. A 13 V-J signature model separated ophthalmopathy from stable hyperthyroidism, with approximately 87% sensitivity and 81.08% specificity in cross-validation and 80%/75% in testing. Most expanded thyroid clonotypes (frequency above 0.001) were also detected in blood, a finding suggesting that blood repertoires may reflect thyroid immune responses. In validation, progression to ophthalmopathy was predicted by the model with 70.59% sensitivity and roughly 76% specificity, a median of around 6.5 months before onset.

In regard to this clonotype: What antigen it recognizes has not been identified. Within one base of it there is no much larger clone, and no base qualities were kept.

Here the chain combines TRBV10-3 and TRBJ2-2; a tentative D call is TRBD2 (6 bases match). The sequence was obtained from a young woman with Graves' hyperthyroidism. The specimen sequenced was blood. The base sequence is TGTGCCATCAACCGGACTAACTACACCGGGGAGCTGTTTTTT. The resulting protein is CAINRTNYTGELFF.